This T cell receptor (beta chain) emerged from a study of T cell responses to AZD1222 COVID-19 vaccine. The count of this clone is one. CDR1 MRHNA and CDR2 SNTAGT come from the germline V gene. The CDR3 extends over 11 amino acids. V lost 7 bases to trimming and J lost 10 bases, with 11 bases between them. Assay used: immunoSEQ multiplex PCR; TCRdb lists only in-frame clones, some missing. This sample has under 80,000 clones, with around 79% found just once. The rearrangement uses TRBV6-4 and TRBJ1-3; no firm D call. This sequence originates from an adult in good health. The sequencing used peripheral blood, collected on day 0 of MenACWY control vaccination. The CDR3 protein is CASTILCTIYF. The CDR3 nucleotides read TGTGCCAGCACCATCCTATGTACCATATATTTT.